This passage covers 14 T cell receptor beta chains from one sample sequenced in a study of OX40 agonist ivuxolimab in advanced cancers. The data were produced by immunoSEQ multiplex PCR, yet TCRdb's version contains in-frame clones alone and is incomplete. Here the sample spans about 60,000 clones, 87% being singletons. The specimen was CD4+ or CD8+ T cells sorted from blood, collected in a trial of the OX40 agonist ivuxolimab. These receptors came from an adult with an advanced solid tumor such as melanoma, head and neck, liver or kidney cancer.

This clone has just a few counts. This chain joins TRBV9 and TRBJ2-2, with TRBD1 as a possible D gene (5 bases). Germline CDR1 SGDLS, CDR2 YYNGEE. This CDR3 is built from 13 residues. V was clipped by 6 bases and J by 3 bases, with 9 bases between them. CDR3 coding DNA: TGTGCCAGCAATCAGGGTCACACCGGGGAGCTGTTTTTT. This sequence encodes CASNQGHTGELFF. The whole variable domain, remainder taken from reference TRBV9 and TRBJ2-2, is DSGVTQTPKHLITATGQRVTLRCSPRSGDLSVYWYQQSLDQGLQFLIQYYNGEERAKGNILERFSAQQFPDLHSELNLSSLELGDSALYFCASNQGHTGELFFGEGSRLTVL.

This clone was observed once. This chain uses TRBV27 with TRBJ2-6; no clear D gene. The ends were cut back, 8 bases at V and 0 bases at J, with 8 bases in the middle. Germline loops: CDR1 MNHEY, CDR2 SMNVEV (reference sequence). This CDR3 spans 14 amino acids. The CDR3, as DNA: TGTGCCAGCTCCGAGTACTCTGGGGCCAACGTCCTGACTTTC. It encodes CASSEYSGANVLTF.

CDR3 protein: CASSLTGGGTQYF. In DNA, the CDR3 is TGTGCCAGCAGCTTAACCGGTGGTGGGACCCAGTACTTC. This chain links TRBV5-8 with TRBJ2-5, with D uncertain. CDR1 is SGHTS and CDR2 is YDEGEE in the germline V gene. This CDR3 is 13 amino acids long. V lost 2 bases and J 7 bases, leaving 12 bases between the germline ends. Looking up the rest from reference TRBV5-8 and TRBJ2-5 gives the full variable domain: EAGVTQSPTHLIKTRGQQATLRCSPISGHTSVYWYQQALGLGLQFLLWYDEGEERNRGNFPPRFSGRQFPNYSSELNVNALELEDSALYLCASSLTGGGTQYFGPGTRLLVL.

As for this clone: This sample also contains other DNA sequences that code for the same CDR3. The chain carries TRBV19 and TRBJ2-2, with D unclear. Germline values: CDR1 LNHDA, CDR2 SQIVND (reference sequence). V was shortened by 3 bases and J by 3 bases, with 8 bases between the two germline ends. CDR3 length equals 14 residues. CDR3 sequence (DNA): TGTGCCAGTAGTATGCTGGAGTACACCGGGGAGCTGTTTTTT. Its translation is CASSMLEYTGELFF.

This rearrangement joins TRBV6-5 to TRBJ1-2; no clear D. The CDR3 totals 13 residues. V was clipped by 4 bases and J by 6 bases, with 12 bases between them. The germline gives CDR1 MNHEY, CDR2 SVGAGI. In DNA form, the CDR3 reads TGTGCCAGCAGTTTCACAACCCTCGATGGCTACACCTTC. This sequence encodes CASSFTTLDGYTF.

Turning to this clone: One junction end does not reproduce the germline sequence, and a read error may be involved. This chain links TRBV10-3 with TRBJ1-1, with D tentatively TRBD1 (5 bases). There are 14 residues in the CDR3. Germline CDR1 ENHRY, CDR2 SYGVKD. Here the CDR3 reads CASQAGRENAEAFF. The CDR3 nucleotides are TGTGCTAGCCAGGCGGGCAGGGAGAACGCTGAAGCTTTCTTT.

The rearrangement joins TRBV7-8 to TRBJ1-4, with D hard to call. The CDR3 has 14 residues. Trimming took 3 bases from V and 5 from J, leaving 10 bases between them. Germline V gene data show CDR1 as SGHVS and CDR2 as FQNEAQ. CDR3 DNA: TGTGCCAGCAGCTTGAGGCAGAGAAATGAAAAACTGTTTTTT. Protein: CASSLRQRNEKLFF.

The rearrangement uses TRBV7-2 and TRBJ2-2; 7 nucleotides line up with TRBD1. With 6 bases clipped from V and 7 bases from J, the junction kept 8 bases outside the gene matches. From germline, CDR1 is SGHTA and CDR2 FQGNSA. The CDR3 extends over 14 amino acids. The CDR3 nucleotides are TGTGCCAGCAGAACCGGGACAGACAGCGGGGAGCTGTTTTTT. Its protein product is CASRTGTDSGELFF.

In DNA, the CDR3 is TGTGCCAGCAGCTCGGGACCCAACTCCTACGAGCAGTACTTC. It yields the protein CASSSGPNSYEQYF. The chain is built from TRBV5-8 and TRBJ2-7; TRBD1 or TRBD2 may be the D gene (5 bases each). The CDR3 consists of 14 residues. V shed 3 bases and J shed 0 bases, with 10 bases lying between them. Germline assignment: CDR1 SGHTS and CDR2 YDEGEE.

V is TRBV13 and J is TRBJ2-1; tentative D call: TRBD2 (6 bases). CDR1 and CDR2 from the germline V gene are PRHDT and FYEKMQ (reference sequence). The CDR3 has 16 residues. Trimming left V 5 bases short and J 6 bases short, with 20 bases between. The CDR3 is CASSRTQLTSGNEQFF. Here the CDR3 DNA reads TGTGCCAGCAGCCGAACTCAACTGACTAGTGGCAATGAGCAGTTCTTC.

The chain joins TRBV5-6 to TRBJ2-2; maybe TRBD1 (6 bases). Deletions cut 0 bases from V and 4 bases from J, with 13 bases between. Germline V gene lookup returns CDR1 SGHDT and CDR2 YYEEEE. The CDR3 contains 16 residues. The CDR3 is CASSLAWGQGTGELFF. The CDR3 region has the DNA TGTGCCAGCAGCTTGGCGTGGGGGCAGGGCACCGGGGAGCTGTTTTTT.

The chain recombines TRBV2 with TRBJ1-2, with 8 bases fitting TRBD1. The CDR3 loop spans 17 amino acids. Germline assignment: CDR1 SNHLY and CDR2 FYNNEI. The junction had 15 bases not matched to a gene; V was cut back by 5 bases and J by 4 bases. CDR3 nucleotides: TGTGCCAGCAGTTCCTATCAATTAGGACAGGGCGTCTATGGCTACACCTTC. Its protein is CASSSYQLGQGVYGYTF.

CDR3 nucleotides: TGTGCCAGCAGCCTCTCCGGGGCGAGGGAAGCTTTCTTT. Translating gives CASSLSGAREAFF. The J gene is TRBJ1-1, the V gene TRBV13; D may be TRBD1 (5 bases). This CDR3 has 13 residues. CDR1 is PRHDT and CDR2 is FYEKMQ in the germline V gene (reference sequence). V lost 5 bases, J lost 8 bases, and 15 bases lay in between.

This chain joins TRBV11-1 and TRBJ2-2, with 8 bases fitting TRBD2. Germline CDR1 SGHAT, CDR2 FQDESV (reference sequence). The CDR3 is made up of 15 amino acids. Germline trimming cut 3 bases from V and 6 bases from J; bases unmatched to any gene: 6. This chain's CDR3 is CASSFRREVSGELFF. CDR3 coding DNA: TGTGCCAGCAGCTTTCGGCGGGAGGTGTCCGGGGAGCTGTTTTTT.